This is a list of T cell receptor beta chains from one sample in a study of beta chain features in type 1 diabetes. TCRdb's copy holds only in-frame clones and misses some; the assay was immunoSEQ multiplex PCR. The sample lists a few hundred thousand clones, more than 13% occurring once. What was sequenced was naive CD4+ T cells from blood. These receptors were obtained from a woman under 30 in good health. The CDR3 runs from the conserved cysteine through the conserved F or W. D genes are given only for firm matches. Only part of the rows carry a size: once, few, many, or a class if the clone is expanded.

few	16	TRBV6-5	TRBJ2-7	.	TGTGCCAGCAGTTACTCGAGTTTAGCTGTCTCCTACGAGCAGTACTTC	CASSYSSLAVSYEQYF
.	15	TRBV5-1	TRBJ2-7	TRBD1	TGCGCCAGCAGCTCAGGACAGGGGACTATCTACGAGCAGTACTTC	CASSSGQGTIYEQYF
.	13	TRBV28	TRBJ1-2	TRBD1	TGTGCCAGCAGTTTAACGACAGGGAATGGCTACACCTTC	CASSLTTGNGYTF
.	11	TRBV20-1	TRBJ2-5	TRBD2	TGCAGTGCCTTGCTGGTCGGCGGGGGGTACTTC	CSALLVGGGYF
few	14	TRBV5-4	TRBJ2-5	TRBD2	TGTGCCAGCAGCTTCGCTAGCGGGAGAGAGACCCAGTACTTC	CASSFASGRETQYF
few	14	TRBV7-2	TRBJ2-2	.	TGTGCCAGCAGCTTATTTGAGGAGGCCGGGGAGCTGTTTTTT	CASSLFEEAGELFF
few	13	TRBV30	TRBJ2-3	TRBD1	TGTGCCTGGAGGACAGGGATCGCAGATACGCAGTATTTT	CAWRTGIADTQYF
few	13	TRBV29-1	TRBJ2-1	TRBD1	TGCAGCGCCAGAACCGGGACAGACAATGAGCAGTTCTTC	CSARTGTDNEQFF
few	16	TRBV13	TRBJ2-3	TRBD2	TGTGCCAGCAGCTTAGCTCGCGGGAGGTCGGGAGATACGCAGTATTTT	CASSLARGRSGDTQYF
few	15	TRBV30	TRBJ1-2	TRBD1	TGTGCCTGGAGTAAGGACAGGGGCCGCAACTATGGCTACACCTTC	CAWSKDRGRNYGYTF
few	18	TRBV15	TRBJ2-2	TRBD2	TGTGCCACCAGCAGAAAACCTTGGACTAGCGGGTACACCGGGGAGCTGTTTTTT	CATSRKPWTSGYTGELFF
few	14	TRBV4-1	TRBJ2-7	.	TGCGCCAGCAGCCAAGGGACTTCGTCCTACGAGCAGTACTTC	CASSQGTSSYEQYF
.	14	TRBV18	TRBJ1-1	TRBD1	TGTGCCAGCTCGGACAGGGGTGGACGAACTGAAGCTTTCTTT	CASSDRGGRTEAFF
.	15	TRBV19	TRBJ2-4	.	TGTGCCAGTAGTAAAGGGGGAGCAACCAAAAACATTCAGTACTTC	CASSKGGATKNIQYF
few	14	TRBV12-5	TRBJ2-1	.	TGTGCTAGTGCCAGACAGTCATACTACAATGAGCAGTTCTTC	CASARQSYYNEQFF
.	15	TRBV19	TRBJ1-2	.	TGTGCCAGTAGTATTGGGACATCGAATAACTATGGCTACACCTTC	CASSIGTSNNYGYTF
.	14	TRBV30	TRBJ2-5	TRBD1	TGTGCCGGTGGACAGGGCAACCCGGGGGAGACCCAGTACTTC	CAGGQGNPGETQYF
.	14	TRBV7-9	TRBJ2-1	TRBD2	TGTGCCAGCAGCTCTAGCGGGAGTGCGGGTGAGCAGTTCTTC	CASSSSGSAGEQFF
few	17	TRBV4-1	TRBJ2-7	.	TGCGCCAGCAGCCCCAACCTGGGGGCAGCCAAAGCCTACGAGCAGTACTTC	CASSPNLGAAKAYEQYF
.	12	TRBV29-1	TRBJ1-2	.	TGCAGCGTTATTGAGCGGGGCGATGGCTACACCTTC	CSVIERGDGYTF
.	12	TRBV23-1	TRBJ1-1	.	TGCGCCAGCTCCTTCGGGAACACTGAAGCTTTCTTT	CASSFGNTEAFF
few	15	TRBV18	TRBJ2-5	.	TGTGCCAGCTCTCATAAAGACAGGACCGAAGAGACCCAGTACTTC	CASSHKDRTEETQYF
few	14	TRBV2	TRBJ2-5	.	TGTGCCAGCAGTGAGGTTGACAGGAAAGAGACCCAGTACTTC	CASSEVDRKETQYF
few	13	TRBV29-1	TRBJ2-5	.	TGCAGCGTAGCCCCGGGACTGGGAGAGACCCAGTACTTC	CSVAPGLGETQYF